This T cell receptor beta chain was captured by sequencing in a study of shared clonotypes between healthy human individuals. Looking at the study overall: The donor group consisted of a couple of women and three men, aged 18 to 49.

Some clones are missing from TCRdb's copy, which holds only in-frame ones; the method was immunoSEQ multiplex PCR. Among approximately 530,000 clones listed, roughly 95% were seen once. With regard to this clone: The antigen is unknown.

Per germline, CDR1 SGHVS and CDR2 FNYEAQ. The CDR3 is made up of 13 amino acids. V was pared by 6 bases and J by 2 bases, with 7 bases between. Findings of the study overall: When compared with the clonotypes that were shared by all four sorted-subset donors, the non-shared clonotypes turned out to have lower generation probabilities.

The TCR was taken from a woman aged 30 to 39 in good health. The chain employs TRBV7-6 and TRBJ2-2; D unresolved. The sequenced sample consisted of naive CD4+ T cells sorted from blood. Subset reported: CD45RA+ positively selected. The CDR3 protein is CASRDGNTGELFF. In nucleotides, the CDR3 is TGTGCCAGCAGAGACGGTAACACCGGGGAGCTGTTTTTT. Filled out from reference TRBV7-6 and TRBJ2-2, the complete variable domain reads GAGVSQSPRYKVTKRGQDVALRCDPISGHVSLYWYRQALGQGPEFLTYFNYEAQQDKSGLPNDRFSAERPEGSISTLTIQRTEQRDSAMYRCASRDGNTGELFFGEGSRLTVL.